This TCR beta chain comes out of a study of PD-L1 blockade in urothelial cancer. Whole-study context: Blood analysis occurred 3 weeks (second dose) and 6 weeks after treatment start. Counts from blood samples showed a median of roughly 150,000 T cells.

Sequenced by immunoSEQ multiplex PCR; TCRdb stores in-frame clones only, minus some. The sample holds some 52,000 clones, over 75% seen once. The material was PBMCs, obtained around atezolizumab (anti-PD-L1) treatment. The receptor's source is a man aged 35 to 55 with urothelial cancer.

The CDR3 here is CASNAGYLYGYTF. CDR3 bases: TGTGCCAGCAATGCAGGGTACCTCTATGGCTACACCTTC. The rearrangement joins TRBV6-1 to TRBJ1-2; perhaps TRBD1 as D (5 bases). The CDR3 runs to 13 residues. Between the trimmed V and J ends, which lost 7 bases and 4 bases, there was a span of 13 bases. The germline V gene has CDR1 MNHNS and CDR2 SASEGT.